The clone carrying this T cell receptor (beta chain) was picked up many times. Its specificity is not known. Time point defined: newly diagnosed GD, antithyroid drugs for less than 3 months. From RNA extracted from PBMCs, the TCR library was made. As a group, patients came from one endocrinology department in Xi'an, China. This specimen belongs to a study of regulatory T cells in long-lasting Graves disease. Study background: Graves' patients with a new diagnosis had received antithyroid drugs under 3 months. Whole-study results and caveats: TRBV28, TRBJ1-2 and TRBJ2-5 were segments that persistent disease favored. Limited sample numbers may have lowered accuracy.

Researchers made TCR beta libraries by using iRepertoire HTBI primers and running Arm-PCR on CDR3 regions. In TCRdb, the multiplex PCR reads were re-called with MiXCR into one record per CDR3 protein. The sample lists approximately 230,000 distinct CDR3 sequences; about a sixth were seen once. V was cut by 3 bases and J by 3 bases, with 13 bases left in between. CDR3 length: 15 residues. Looked up from germline, CDR1 is KGHSH and CDR2 is LQKENI. The sample consisted of peripheral blood mononuclear cells (PBMCs), taken at new diagnosis, from a patient treated with antithyroid drugs. The gene calls are TRBV18 and TRBJ2-3, with D possibly being TRBD1 (7 bases). This clonotype was obtained from a female donor with Graves disease. In DNA form, the CDR3 reads TGTGCCAGCTCACCTAACAGGGGAGGAACAGATACGCAGTATTTT. It yields the protein CASSPNRGGTDTQYF. Drawing the rest from reference TRBV18 and TRBJ2-3, the complete variable domain is NAGVMQNPRHLVRRRGQEARLRCSPMKGHSHVYWYRQLPEEGLKFMVYLQKENIIDESGMPKERFSAEFPKEGPSILRIQQVVRGDSAAYFCASSPNRGGTDTQYFGPGTRLTVL.